This record looks at one T cell receptor (beta chain) sequence and its context. Its antigen is not known. The sample originates from a study of cytomegalovirus exposure and HLA in healthy donors. Study details: In a previous analysis, 117 million unique TCR beta sequences were found from 150 million to 200 million T cells. An early data release held tens of millions of unique TCRs from HLA-typed donors.

A multiplex PCR was run with 60 Vbeta primers and 13 Jbeta primers. This table comes from immunoSEQ multiplex PCR, and its TCRdb copy is limited to in-frame clones, with some not included. This sample's table has about 170,000 clones. Study findings and constraints: Later analysis demonstrated an association between a missense DCLRE1C variant and TCR beta V- and J-gene trimming. Researchers reportedly found TCR beta sequences accurately predicted most subjects' HLA-A and HLA-B alleles.

Losses at the gene ends were 3 bases for V and 4 bases for J; bases not matched to a gene: 5. Looked up from germline, CDR1 is MNHEY and CDR2 is SMNVEV (reference sequence). The CDR3 sequence is 14 residues long. The chain is built from TRBV27 and TRBJ2-7; 8 bases map to TRBD2. The sequence was collected from a woman aged 18-29 years in good health and CMV-seropositive. The sequenced material came from PBMCs. The chain's CDR3 is CASSFGGRRYEQYF. The CDR3 DNA sequence: TGTGCCAGCAGTTTCGGCGGGAGGAGGTACGAGCAGTACTTC.